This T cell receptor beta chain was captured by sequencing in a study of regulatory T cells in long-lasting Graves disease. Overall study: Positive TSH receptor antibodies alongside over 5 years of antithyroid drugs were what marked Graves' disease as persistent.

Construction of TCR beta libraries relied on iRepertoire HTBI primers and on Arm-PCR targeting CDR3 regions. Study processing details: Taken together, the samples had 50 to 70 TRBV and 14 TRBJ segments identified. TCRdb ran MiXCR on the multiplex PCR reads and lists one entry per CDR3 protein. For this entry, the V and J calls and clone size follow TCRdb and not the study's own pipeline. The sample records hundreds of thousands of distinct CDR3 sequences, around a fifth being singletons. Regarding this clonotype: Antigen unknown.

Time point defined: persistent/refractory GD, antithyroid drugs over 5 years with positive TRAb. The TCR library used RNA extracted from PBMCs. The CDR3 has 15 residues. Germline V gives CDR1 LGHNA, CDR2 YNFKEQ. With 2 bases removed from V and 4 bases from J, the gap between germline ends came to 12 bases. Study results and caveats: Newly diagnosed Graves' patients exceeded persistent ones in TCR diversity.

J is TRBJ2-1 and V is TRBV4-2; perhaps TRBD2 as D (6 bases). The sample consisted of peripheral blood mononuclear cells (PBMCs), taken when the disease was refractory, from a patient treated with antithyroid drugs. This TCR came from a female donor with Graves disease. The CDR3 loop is CASSQLAPEYNEQFF. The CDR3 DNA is TGTGCCAGCAGCCAACTAGCGCCTGAGTACAATGAGCAGTTCTTC.